This TCR beta chain was found in a study of blood T cell repertoires in COVID-19. CDR3 length: 11 residues. V lost 3 bases, J lost 14 bases, and 11 bases lay in between. Assay used: immunoSEQ multiplex PCR; TCRdb lists only in-frame clones, some missing. In the table there are a few hundred thousand clones, just over 85% of which are singletons. The rearrangement joins TRBV12-3 or TRBV12-4 to TRBJ2-1, with unresolved D. The sequenced sample was peripheral blood. This receptor was taken from an elderly man with acute or convalescent COVID-19. CDR3 residues: CASSFSESEFF. The CDR3 DNA reads TGTGCCAGCAGTTTTTCGGAGAGTGAGTTCTTC.